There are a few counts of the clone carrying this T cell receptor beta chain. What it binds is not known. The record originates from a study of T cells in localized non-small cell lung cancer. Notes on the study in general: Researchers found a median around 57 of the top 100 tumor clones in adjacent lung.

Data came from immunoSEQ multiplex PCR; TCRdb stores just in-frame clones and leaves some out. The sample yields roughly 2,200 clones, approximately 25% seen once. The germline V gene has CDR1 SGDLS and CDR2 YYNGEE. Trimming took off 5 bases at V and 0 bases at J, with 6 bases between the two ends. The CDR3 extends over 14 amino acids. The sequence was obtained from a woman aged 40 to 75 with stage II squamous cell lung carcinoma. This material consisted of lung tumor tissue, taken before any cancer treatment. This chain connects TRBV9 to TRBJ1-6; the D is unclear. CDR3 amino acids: CASRGTSYNSPLHF. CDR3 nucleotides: TGTGCCAGCAGAGGTACCTCCTATAATTCACCCCTCCACTTT.